The present T cell receptor (beta chain) was sequenced within a study of cytomegalovirus exposure and HLA in healthy donors. Study details: Ancestry clustering placed about 80% of several hundred genotyped donors in the Caucasian-associated cluster.

Study-wide findings and caveats: What was likely a sequencing artifact was a cluster of highly shared sequence variants. Previous analysis showed most TCR beta V segments were productive about 90% or about 30% of the time.

Concerning this clone: Antigen unknown.

The PCR made use of 60 Vbeta and 13 Jbeta primers. Libraries were prepared by immunoSEQ multiplex PCR; TCRdb keeps only in-frame clonotypes and omits some of them. The table lists 150,000 to 200,000 clones, around 80% of them singletons, with roughly 1.9% in the top ten. The CDR3 extends over 15 amino acids. The V gene end was trimmed by 0 bases and the J gene end by 10 bases; junction bases not matched to a gene: 7. CDR1 and CDR2 (germline): SGHRS, YFSETQ. The source material was PBMCs. The TCR was taken from a human donor in good health. The V and J genes are TRBV5-1 and TRBJ2-1; TRBD2 matches at 10 bases. The CDR3 DNA reads as TGCGCCAGCAGCTTGGGTCTTAGCGGGGGGTCGGAGCAGTTCTTC. It is translated as CASSLGLSGGSEQFF.